What follows describes a single TCR beta chain. The data derive from a study of blood T cell repertoires in COVID-19. About the research overall: Samples came from the United States, Italy and Spain, spanning acute and convalescent COVID-19. Sources were T cells, B-cell-depleted T cells, or PBMCs; the material itself was cDNA or gDNA.

Authors' analysis steps: Amplification of reference gene primers provided the estimated nucleated cell counts. Libraries were prepared by immunoSEQ multiplex PCR; TCRdb keeps only in-frame clonotypes and omits some of them. For V, J and clone size, that table is used; D and trimming come from the DNA. The sample yields under 200,000 clones, around 83% seen once. The CDR3 consists of 14 residues. V was cut by 2 bases and J by 7 bases, with 9 bases left in between. Germline values: CDR1 SGHTA, CDR2 FQGNSA. The sample taken for sequencing was peripheral blood. The chain employs TRBV7-2 and TRBJ1-6, with D hard to call. This receptor was identified in a woman older than 75 with acute or convalescent COVID-19. The CDR3 nucleotides are TGTGCCAGCAGCTTACTAGCAGTAAATTCACCCCTCCACTTT. Translated: CASSLLAVNSPLHF.